This T cell receptor beta chain was retrieved from a study of blood T cell repertoires in COVID-19. Study background: Italy, Spain and the United States were the sources of the convalescent and acute COVID-19 samples. PBMCs, B-cell-depleted T cells, or T cells provided the cDNA or gDNA that made up the material.

V was cut by 0 bases and J by 8 bases, with 16 bases left in between. The CDR3 covers 15 residues. Germline V gene lookup returns CDR1 SEHNR and CDR2 FQNEAQ (reference sequence). Authors' data handling: Reference gene primers were amplified, and this amplification served to estimate nucleated cell counts. Profiling relied on immunoSEQ multiplex PCR, and the TCRdb table lists in-frame clones only, not all of them. V and J calls and clone size are copied from that table; D and trimming were computed from the DNA. The sample has over 400,000 clones, 70% to 90% seen once. In this sample, this clone turned up a few times.

The sample comprised peripheral blood. The sequence was collected from a human donor in a cohort sampled during active COVID-19. The chain recombines TRBV7-9 with TRBJ1-2; D is uncertain. The CDR3 sequence is CASSLAQGSGRGYTF. The DNA of the CDR3 is TGTGCCAGCAGCTTAGCACAAGGGAGTGGGAGGGGCTACACCTTC.